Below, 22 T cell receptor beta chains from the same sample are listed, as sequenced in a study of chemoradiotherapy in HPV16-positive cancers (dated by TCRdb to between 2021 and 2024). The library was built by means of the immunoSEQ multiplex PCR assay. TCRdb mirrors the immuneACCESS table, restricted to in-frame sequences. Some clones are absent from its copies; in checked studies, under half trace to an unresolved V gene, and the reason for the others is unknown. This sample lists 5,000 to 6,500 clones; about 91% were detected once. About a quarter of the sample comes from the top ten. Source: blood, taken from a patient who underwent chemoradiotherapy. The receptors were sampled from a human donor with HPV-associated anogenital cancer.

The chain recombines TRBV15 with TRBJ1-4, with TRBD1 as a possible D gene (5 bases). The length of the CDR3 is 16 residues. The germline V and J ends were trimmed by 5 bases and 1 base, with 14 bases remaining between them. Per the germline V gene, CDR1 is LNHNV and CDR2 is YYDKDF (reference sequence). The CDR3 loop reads CATSLPRQQTNEKLFF. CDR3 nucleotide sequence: TGTGCCACCAGCCTCCCTAGACAGCAAACTAATGAAAAACTGTTTTTT.

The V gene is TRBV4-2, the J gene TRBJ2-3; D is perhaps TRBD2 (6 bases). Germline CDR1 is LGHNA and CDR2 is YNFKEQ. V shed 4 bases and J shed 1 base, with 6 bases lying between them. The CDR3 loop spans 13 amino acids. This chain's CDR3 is CASSLAGTDTQYF. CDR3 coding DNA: TGTGCCAGCAGCCTAGCGGGCACAGATACGCAGTATTTT.

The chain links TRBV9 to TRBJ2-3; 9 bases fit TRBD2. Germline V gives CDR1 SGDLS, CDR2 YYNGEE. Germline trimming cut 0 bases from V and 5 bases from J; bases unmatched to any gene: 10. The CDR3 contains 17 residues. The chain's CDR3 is CASSVGGAGGLVDTQYF. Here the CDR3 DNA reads TGTGCCAGCAGCGTAGGAGGGGCGGGGGGGCTGGTAGATACGCAGTATTTT.

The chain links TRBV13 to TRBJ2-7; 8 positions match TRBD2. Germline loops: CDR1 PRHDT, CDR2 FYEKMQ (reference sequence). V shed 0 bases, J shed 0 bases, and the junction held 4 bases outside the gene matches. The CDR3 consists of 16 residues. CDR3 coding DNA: TGTGCCAGCAGCTTAGGACTAGCGGACATCTCCTACGAGCAGTACTTC. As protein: CASSLGLADISYEQYF.

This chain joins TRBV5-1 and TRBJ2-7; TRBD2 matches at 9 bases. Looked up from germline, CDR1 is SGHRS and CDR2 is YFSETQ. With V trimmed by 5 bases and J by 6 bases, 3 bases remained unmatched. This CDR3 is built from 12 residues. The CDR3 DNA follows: TGCGCCAGCAGTCTAGCGGGATTCGAGCAGTACTTC. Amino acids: CASSLAGFEQYF. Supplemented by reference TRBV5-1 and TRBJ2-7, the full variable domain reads KAGVTQTPRYLIKTRGQQVTLSCSPISGHRSVSWYQQTPGQGLQFLFEYFSETQRNKGNFPGRFSGRQFSNSRSEMNVSTLELGDSALYLCASSLAGFEQYFGPGTRLTVT.

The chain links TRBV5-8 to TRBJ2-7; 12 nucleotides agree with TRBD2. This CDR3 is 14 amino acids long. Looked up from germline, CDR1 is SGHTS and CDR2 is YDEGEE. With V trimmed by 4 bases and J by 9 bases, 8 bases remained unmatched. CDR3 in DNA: TGTGCCAGCAGCAAGGGACTAGCGGGTCTCGGGCAGTACTTC. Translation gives CASSKGLAGLGQYF.

The CDR3 protein is CASSPYRLRQGNEKLFF. CDR3 DNA: TGTGCCAGCAGTCCGTACCGCCTCAGACAGGGTAATGAAAAACTGTTTTTT. The chain is built from TRBV27 and TRBJ1-4; 7 bases line up with TRBD1. The CDR3 extends over 17 amino acids. Germline CDR1 reads MNHEY; CDR2 reads SMNVEV (reference sequence). Trimming took 5 bases from V and 4 from J; bases not matched to a gene: 13.

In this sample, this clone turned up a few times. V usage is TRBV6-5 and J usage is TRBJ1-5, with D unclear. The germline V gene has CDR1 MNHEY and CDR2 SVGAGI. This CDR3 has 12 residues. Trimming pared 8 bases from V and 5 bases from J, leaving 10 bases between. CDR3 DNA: TGTGCCAGCTCCTCCCTGGATCAGCCCCAGCATTTT. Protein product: CASSSLDQPQHF.

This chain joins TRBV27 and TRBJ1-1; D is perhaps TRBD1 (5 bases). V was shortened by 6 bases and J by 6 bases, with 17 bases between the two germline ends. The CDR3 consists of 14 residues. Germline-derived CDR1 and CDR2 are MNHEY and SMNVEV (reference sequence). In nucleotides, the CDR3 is TGTGCCAGCAGCTCTGCCGACAGCAGCGCTGAAGCTTTCTTT. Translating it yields CASSSADSSAEAFF.

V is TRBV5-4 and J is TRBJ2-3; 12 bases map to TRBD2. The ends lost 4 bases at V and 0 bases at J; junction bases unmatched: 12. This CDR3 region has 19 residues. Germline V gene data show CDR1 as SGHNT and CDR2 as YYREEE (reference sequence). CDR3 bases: TGTGCCAGCAGCCAACTCGGACTAGCGGGGAAGGCTAGCACAGATACGCAGTATTTT. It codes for CASSQLGLAGKASTDTQYF.

The CDR3 region has the DNA TGCGCCAGCACTACCGGGTCAGGGGGTAATGAAAAACTGTTTTTT. The encoded protein is CASTTGSGGNEKLFF. V is TRBV5-1 and J is TRBJ1-4, with 7 bases identical to TRBD1. The CDR3 length is 15 residues. V lost 6 bases, J lost 4 bases, and 9 bases stayed unmatched. Per germline, CDR1 SGHRS and CDR2 YFSETQ. Together with reference TRBV5-1 and TRBJ1-4, the CDR3 gives the full variable domain: KAGVTQTPRYLIKTRGQQVTLSCSPISGHRSVSWYQQTPGQGLQFLFEYFSETQRNKGNFPGRFSGRQFSNSRSEMNVSTLELGDSALYLCASTTGSGGNEKLFFGSGTQLSVL.

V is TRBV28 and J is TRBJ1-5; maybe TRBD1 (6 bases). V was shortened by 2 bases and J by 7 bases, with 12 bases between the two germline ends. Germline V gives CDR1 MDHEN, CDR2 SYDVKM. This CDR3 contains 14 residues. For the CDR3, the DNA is TGTGCCAGCAGTTTAGGCAGGGGTGGGCAGCCCCAGCATTTT. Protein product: CASSLGRGGQPQHF.

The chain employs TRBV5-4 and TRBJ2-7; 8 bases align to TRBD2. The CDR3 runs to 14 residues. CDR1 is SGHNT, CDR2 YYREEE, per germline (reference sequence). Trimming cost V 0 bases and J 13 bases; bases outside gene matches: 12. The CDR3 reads CASSLDGDREGRYF. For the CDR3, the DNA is TGTGCCAGCAGCTTGGACGGGGACCGGGAGGGCCGATACTTC.

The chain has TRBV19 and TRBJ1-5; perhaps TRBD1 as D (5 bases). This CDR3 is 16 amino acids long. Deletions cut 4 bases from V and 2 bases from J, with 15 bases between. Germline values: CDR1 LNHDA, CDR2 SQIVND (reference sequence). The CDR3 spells CASSTRGAWGNQPQHF. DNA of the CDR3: TGTGCCAGTAGTACACGGGGCGCGTGGGGCAATCAGCCCCAGCATTTT.

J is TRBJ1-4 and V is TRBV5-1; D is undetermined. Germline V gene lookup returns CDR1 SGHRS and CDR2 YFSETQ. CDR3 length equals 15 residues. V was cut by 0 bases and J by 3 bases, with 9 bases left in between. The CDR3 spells CASSLVPGPNEKLFF. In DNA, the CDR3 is TGCGCCAGCAGCTTGGTTCCGGGTCCTAATGAAAAACTGTTTTTT.

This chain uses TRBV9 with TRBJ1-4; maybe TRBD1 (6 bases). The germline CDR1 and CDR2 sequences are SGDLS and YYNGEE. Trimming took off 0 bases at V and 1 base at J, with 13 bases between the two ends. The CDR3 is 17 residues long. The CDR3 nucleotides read TGTGCCAGCAGCGTAGAAGGGGGGTTGGGAACTAATGAAAAACTGTTTTTT. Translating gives CASSVEGGLGTNEKLFF.

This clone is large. As DNA, the CDR3 is TGTGCCAGCAGCTTAGTAACGTGGGTCTGGCGCACTGAAGCTTTCTTT. It specifies CASSLVTWVWRTEAFF. This rearrangement joins TRBV7-9 to TRBJ1-1; D remains unclear. The germline V gene has CDR1 SEHNR and CDR2 FQNEAQ (reference sequence). V lost 1 base, J lost 4 bases, and 16 bases lay in between. The CDR3 has 16 amino acids.

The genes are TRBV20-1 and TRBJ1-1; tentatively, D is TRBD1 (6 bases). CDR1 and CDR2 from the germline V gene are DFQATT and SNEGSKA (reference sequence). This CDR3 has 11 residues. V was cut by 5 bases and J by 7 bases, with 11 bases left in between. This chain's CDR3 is CSAWGGNEAFF. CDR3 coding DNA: TGCAGTGCTTGGGGGGGCAATGAAGCTTTCTTT.

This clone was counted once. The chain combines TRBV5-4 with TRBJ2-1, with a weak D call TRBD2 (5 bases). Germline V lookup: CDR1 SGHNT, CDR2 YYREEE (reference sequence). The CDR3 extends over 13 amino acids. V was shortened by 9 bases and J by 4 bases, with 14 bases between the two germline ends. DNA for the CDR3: TGTGCCACCGCCATCCCGGGGTACAATGAGCAGTTCTTC. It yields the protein CATAIPGYNEQFF. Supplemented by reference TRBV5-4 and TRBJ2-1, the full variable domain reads ETGVTQSPTHLIKTRGQQVTLRCSSQSGHNTVSWYQQALGQGPQFIFQYYREEENGRGNFPPRFSGLQFPNYSSELNVNALELDDSALYLCATAIPGYNEQFFGPGTRLTVL.

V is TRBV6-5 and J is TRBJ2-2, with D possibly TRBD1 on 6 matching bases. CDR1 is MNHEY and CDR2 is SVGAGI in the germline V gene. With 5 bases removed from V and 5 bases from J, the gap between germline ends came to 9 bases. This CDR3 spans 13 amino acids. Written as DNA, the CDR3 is TGTGCCAGCAGTCACAGGGAAACCGGGGAGCTGTTTTTT. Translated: CASSHRETGELFF.

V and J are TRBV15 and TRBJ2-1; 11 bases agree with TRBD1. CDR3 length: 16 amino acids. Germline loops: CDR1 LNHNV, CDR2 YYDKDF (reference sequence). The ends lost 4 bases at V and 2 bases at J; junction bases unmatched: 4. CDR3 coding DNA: TGTGCCACCAGCATACCGGGACAGGGGGCCTACAATGAGCAGTTCTTC. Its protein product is CATSIPGQGAYNEQFF.

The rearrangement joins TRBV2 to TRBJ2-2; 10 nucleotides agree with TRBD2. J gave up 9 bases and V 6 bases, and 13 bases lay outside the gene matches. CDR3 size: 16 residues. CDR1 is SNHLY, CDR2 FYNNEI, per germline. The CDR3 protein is CASSPTSGASSRELFF. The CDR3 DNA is TGTGCCAGCAGCCCCACTAGCGGGGCCTCCTCCAGGGAGCTGTTTTTT.